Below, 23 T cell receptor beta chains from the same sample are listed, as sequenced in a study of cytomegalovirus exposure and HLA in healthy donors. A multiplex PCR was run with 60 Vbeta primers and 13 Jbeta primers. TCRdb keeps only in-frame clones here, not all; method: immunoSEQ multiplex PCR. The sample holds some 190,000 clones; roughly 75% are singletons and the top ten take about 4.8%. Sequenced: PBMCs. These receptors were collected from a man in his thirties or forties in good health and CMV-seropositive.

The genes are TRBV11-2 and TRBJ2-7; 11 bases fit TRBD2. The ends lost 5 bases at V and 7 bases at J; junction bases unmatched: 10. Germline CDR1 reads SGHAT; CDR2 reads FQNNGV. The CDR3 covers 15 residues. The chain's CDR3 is CASSLGLAGGPEQYF. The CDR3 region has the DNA TGTGCCAGCAGCCTAGGGCTAGCGGGGGGACCAGAGCAGTACTTC. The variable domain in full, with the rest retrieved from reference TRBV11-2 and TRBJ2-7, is EAGVAQSPRYKIIEKRQSVAFWCNPISGHATLYWYQQILGQGPKLLIQFQNNGVVDDSQLPKDRFSAERLKGVDSTLKIQPAKLEDSAVYLCASSLGLAGGPEQYFGPGTRLTVT.

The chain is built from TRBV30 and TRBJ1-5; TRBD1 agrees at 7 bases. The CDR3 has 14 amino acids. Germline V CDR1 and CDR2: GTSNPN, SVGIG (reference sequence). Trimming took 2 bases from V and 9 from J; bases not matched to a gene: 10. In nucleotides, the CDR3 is TGTGCCTGGAGTTTCGGGACAGCGGATTCGCCCCAGCATTTT. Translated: CAWSFGTADSPQHF.

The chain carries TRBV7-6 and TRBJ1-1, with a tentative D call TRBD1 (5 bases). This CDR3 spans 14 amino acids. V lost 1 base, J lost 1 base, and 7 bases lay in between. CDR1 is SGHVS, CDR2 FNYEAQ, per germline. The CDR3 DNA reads TGTGCCAGCAGCTTAGTAGGGGAGAACACTGAAGCTTTCTTT. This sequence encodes CASSLVGENTEAFF.

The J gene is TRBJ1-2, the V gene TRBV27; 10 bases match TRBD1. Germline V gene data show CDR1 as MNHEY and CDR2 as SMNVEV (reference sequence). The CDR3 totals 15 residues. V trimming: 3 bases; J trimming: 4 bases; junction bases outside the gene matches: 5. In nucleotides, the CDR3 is TGTGCCAGCAGTTTGACAGGGGGCAAGAGCTATGGCTACACCTTC. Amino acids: CASSLTGGKSYGYTF.

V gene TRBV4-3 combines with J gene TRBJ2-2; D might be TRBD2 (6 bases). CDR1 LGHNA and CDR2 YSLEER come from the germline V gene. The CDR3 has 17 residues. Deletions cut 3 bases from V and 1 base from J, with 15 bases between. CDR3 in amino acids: CASSHSLAGRNTGELFF. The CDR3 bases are TGCGCCAGCAGCCATTCCTTGGCGGGGAGGAACACCGGGGAGCTGTTTTTT.

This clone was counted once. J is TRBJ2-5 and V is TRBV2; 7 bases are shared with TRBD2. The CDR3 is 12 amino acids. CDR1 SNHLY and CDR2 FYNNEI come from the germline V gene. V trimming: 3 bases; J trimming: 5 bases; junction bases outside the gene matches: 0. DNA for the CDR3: TGTGCCAGCAGTGAGGGGGGGGAGACCCAGTACTTC. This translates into CASSEGGETQYF.

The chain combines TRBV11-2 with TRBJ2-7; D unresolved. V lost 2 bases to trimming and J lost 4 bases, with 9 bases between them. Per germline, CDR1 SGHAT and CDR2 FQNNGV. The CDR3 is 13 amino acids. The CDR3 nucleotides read TGTGCCAGCAGCTTAAATACACTATACGAGCAGTACTTC. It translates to CASSLNTLYEQYF. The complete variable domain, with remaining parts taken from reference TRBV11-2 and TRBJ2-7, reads EAGVAQSPRYKIIEKRQSVAFWCNPISGHATLYWYQQILGQGPKLLIQFQNNGVVDDSQLPKDRFSAERLKGVDSTLKIQPAKLEDSAVYLCASSLNTLYEQYFGPGTRLTVT.

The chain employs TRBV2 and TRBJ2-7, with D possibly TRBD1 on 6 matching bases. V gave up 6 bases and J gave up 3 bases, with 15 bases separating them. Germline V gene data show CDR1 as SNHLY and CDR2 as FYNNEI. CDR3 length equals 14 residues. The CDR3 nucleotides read TGTGCCAGCAGCACCGGGACAAGGGGCTACGAGCAGTACTTC. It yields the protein CASSTGTRGYEQYF. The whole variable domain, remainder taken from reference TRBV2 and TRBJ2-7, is EPEVTQTPSHQVTQMGQEVILRCVPISNHLYFYWYRQILGQKVEFLVSFYNNEISEKSEIFDDQFSVERPDGSNFTLKIRSTKLEDSAMYFCASSTGTRGYEQYFGPGTRLTVT.

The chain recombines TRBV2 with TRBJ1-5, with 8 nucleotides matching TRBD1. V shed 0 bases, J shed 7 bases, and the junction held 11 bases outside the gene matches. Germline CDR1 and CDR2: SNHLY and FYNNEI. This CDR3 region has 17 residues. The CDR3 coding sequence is TGTGCCAGCAGTGAAGCGAGGCAGGGGGCCCCCGGCCAGCCCCAGCATTTT. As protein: CASSEARQGAPGQPQHF.

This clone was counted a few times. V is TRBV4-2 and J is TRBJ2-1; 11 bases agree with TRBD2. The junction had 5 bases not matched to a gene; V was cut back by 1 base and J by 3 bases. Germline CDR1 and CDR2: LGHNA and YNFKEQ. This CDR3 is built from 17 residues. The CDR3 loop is CASSQGSLAGGYNEQFF. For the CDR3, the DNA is TGTGCCAGCAGCCAAGGCTCTCTAGCGGGGGGCTACAATGAGCAGTTCTTC.

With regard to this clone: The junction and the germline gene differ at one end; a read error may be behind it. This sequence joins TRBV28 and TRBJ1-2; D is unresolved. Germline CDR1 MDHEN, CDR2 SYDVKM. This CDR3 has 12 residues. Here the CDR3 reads CASSTTQAEAYF. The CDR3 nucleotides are TGTGCCAGCAGTACGACCCAAGCGGAGGCTTACTTC.

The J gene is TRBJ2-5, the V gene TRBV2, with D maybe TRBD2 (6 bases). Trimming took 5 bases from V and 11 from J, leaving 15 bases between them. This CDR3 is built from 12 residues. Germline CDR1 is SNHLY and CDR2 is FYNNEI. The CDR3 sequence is CASSPQREEQYF. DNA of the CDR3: TGTGCCAGCAGTCCCCAGAGGGAGGAGCAGTACTTC.

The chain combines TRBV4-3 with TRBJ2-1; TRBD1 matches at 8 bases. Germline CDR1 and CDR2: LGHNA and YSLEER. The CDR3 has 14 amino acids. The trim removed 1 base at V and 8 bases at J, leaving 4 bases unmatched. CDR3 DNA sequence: TGCGCCAGCAGCCAAGGGACAGGGATGGATGAGCAGTTCTTC. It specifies CASSQGTGMDEQFF.

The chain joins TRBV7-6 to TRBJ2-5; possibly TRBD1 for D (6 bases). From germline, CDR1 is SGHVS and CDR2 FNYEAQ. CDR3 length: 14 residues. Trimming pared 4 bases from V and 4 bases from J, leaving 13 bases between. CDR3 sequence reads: CASSSPGQTETQYF. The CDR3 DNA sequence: TGTGCCAGCAGCTCCCCCGGACAGACAGAGACCCAGTACTTC.

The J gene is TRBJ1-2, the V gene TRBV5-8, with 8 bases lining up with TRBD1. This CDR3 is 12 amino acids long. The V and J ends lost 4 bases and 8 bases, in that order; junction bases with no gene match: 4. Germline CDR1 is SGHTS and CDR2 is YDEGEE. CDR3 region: CASSTGQGGYTF. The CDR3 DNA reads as TGTGCCAGCAGCACCGGACAGGGCGGCTACACCTTC.

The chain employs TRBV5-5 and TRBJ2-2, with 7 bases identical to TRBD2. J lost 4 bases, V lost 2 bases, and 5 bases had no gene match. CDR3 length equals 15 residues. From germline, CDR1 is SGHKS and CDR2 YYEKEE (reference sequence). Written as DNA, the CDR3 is TGTGCCAGCAGCTTCGGGGGGTTAGGCACCGGGGAGCTGTTTTTT. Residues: CASSFGGLGTGELFF.

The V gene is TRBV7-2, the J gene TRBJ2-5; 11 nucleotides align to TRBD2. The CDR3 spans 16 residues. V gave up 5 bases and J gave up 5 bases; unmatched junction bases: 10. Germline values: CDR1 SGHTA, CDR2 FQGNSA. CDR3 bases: TGTGCCAGCAGCCCCCAGGCGGCTAGCGGGAGGGAGACCCAGTACTTC. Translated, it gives CASSPQAASGRETQYF.

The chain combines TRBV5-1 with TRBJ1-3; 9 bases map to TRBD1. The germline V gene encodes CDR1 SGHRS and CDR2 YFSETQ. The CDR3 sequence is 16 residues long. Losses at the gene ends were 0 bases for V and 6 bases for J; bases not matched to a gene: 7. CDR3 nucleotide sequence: TGCGCCAGCAGCTTGGTCGGACAGGGGAGCTTAAACACCATATATTTT. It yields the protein CASSLVGQGSLNTIYF.

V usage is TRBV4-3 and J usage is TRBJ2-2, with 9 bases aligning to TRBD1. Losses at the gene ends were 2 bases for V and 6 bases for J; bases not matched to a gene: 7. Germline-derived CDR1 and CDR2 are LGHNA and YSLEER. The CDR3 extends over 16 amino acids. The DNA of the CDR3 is TGCGCCAGCAGCCAATCCGGGACAGGGTGGCCCGGGGAGCTGTTTTTT. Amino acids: CASSQSGTGWPGELFF.

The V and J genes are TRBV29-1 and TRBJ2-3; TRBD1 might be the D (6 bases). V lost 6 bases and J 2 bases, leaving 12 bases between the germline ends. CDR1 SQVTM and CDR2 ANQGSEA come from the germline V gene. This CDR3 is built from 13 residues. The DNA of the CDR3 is TGCAGCGTGGGGGACACTATCACAGATACGCAGTATTTT. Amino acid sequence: CSVGDTITDTQYF.

The CDR3 loop reads CASSSRLAGTTDTQYF. CDR3 sequence (DNA): TGTGCCAGCAGCTCCCGACTAGCGGGGACCACAGATACGCAGTATTTT. V and J are TRBV7-2 and TRBJ2-3, with 11 bases fitting TRBD2. The CDR3 length is 16 residues. The V and J ends lost 4 bases and 2 bases, in that order; junction bases with no gene match: 5. From germline, CDR1 is SGHTA and CDR2 FQGNSA.

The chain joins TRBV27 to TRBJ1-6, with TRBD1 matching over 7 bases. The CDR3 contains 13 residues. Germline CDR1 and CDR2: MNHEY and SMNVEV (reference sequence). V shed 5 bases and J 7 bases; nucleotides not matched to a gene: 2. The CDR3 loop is CASSRTGNSPLHF. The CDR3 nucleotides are TGTGCCAGCAGTCGGACAGGCAATTCACCCCTCCACTTT.

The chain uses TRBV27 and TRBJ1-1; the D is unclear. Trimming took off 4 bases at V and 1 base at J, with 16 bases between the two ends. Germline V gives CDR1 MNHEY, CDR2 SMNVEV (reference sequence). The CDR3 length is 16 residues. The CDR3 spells CASSSRLTAGNTEAFF. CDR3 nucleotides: TGTGCCAGCAGTTCCCGCCTGACGGCGGGGAACACTGAAGCTTTCTTT.